A selection of T cell receptor beta chains follows, all from one sample in a study of blood T cell repertoires in COVID-19. The protocol was immunoSEQ multiplex PCR, while the TCRdb copy is restricted to in-frame clones and leaves out a portion. The sample has roughly 430,000 clones, approximately 86% seen once. The sequenced sample was PBMCs or T cells enriched from blood (not recorded which). Every receptor here comes from a woman in her 40s with acute COVID-19. The CDR3 runs from the conserved cysteine through the conserved F or W. A D gene is named only where the DNA matches it firmly. Not all rows give a size; the values are once, few, many and, for expanded clones, a class.

d_call cdr3_length clone_size j_call v_call cdr3_aa cdr3_nt
- 18 - TRBJ1-1 TRBV7-9 CASSPQRAGLGMNTEAFF TGTGCCAGCAGCCCCCAGAGGGCAGGATTAGGGATGAACACTGAAGCTTTCTTT
- 15 - TRBJ1-5 TRBV24-1 CATSDPRGKNQPQHF TGTGCCACCAGTGATCCGAGGGGGAAAAATCAGCCCCAGCATTTT
TRBD1 14 - TRBJ1-4 TRBV11-2 CASRLQGSNEKLFF TGTGCCAGCAGACTACAGGGGTCTAATGAAAAACTGTTTTTT
- 14 - TRBJ1-6 TRBV25-1 CASSERGGNSPLHF TGTGCCAGCAGTGAACGGGGGGGCAATTCACCCCTCCACTTT
TRBD1 16 - TRBJ2-1 TRBV4-1 CASSQDGTGGHNEQFF TGCGCCAGCAGCCAAGATGGGACAGGGGGGCACAATGAGCAGTTCTTC
TRBD2 18 - TRBJ2-3 TRBV18 CASSPPGTSGIYTDTQYF TGTGCCAGCTCACCACCCGGGACTAGCGGTATCTACACAGATACGCAGTATTTT
TRBD1 16 - TRBJ2-2 TRBV5-1 CASSPGQGVIAGELFF TGCGCCAGCAGCCCCGGACAGGGAGTGATAGCCGGGGAGCTGTTTTTT
- 16 - TRBJ1-3 TRBV4-2 CASSQERRLRQTTIYF TGTGCCAGCAGCCAAGAGAGGCGCTTGCGCCAAACCACCATATATTTT
TRBD1 16 - TRBJ2-7 TRBV7-9 CASSQPGQGASYEQYF TGTGCCAGCAGCCAGCCGGGACAGGGGGCCTCCTACGAGCAGTACTTC
TRBD1 13 - TRBJ1-1 TRBV5-1 CASGTEANTEAFF TGCGCCAGCGGGACAGAGGCGAACACTGAAGCTTTCTTT
- 12 - TRBJ1-1 TRBV29-1 CSVEEGGLSAFF TGCAGCGTTGAAGAGGGAGGCCTTTCGGCTTTCTTT
- 13 - TRBJ1-2 TRBV9 CASTRSSSDGYTF TGTGCCAGCACCCGTAGTAGTTCCGATGGCTACACCTTC
- 11 - TRBJ1-4 TRBV20-1 CSLKSNEKLFF TGCAGTCTAAAATCGAATGAAAAACTGTTTTTT
TRBD1 14 once TRBJ2-7 TRBV9 CASSVRDRGYEQYF TGTGCCAGCAGCGTTCGGGACAGGGGTTACGAGCAGTACTTC
TRBD1 15 - TRBJ2-1 TRBV29-1 CSVEVGQGDDNEQFF TGCAGCGTTGAAGTTGGTCAGGGGGATGACAATGAGCAGTTCTTC
- 14 - TRBJ1-6 TRBV30 CAWTPGMGNSPLHF TGTGCCTGGACGCCAGGGATGGGAAATTCACCCCTCCACTTT